This T cell receptor (beta chain) was sequenced in a study of chemoradiotherapy in HPV16-positive cancers. The length of the CDR3 is 13 residues. The germline V gene encodes CDR1 SGDLS and CDR2 YYNGEE. V lost 7 bases and J lost 10, with 15 bases in between. As concerns this clone: The target antigen is unknown.

Only in-frame clones appear in the TCRdb table, and some are missing; sequencing was by immunoSEQ multiplex PCR. The data show 15,000 to 20,000 clones, around nine tenths seen once. Samples were taken several times over chemoradiotherapy. Study results and caveats: Candidate HPV-specific clones and E7-related TCR motifs grew in tumor during treatment. The functional HPV-specific definition rests on just a couple of HPV16-positive patients.

The specimen comprised blood, sampled from a patient who underwent chemoradiotherapy. The V gene is TRBV9, the J gene TRBJ1-6; D call uncertain. This TCR was recovered from a human donor with HPV-associated anogenital cancer. The CDR3 here is CASDPQGNSPLHF. The CDR3 DNA is TGTGCCAGCGACCCCCAAGGTAACTCACCCCTCCACTTT. Together with reference TRBV9 and TRBJ1-6, the CDR3 gives the full variable domain: DSGVTQTPKHLITATGQRVTLRCSPRSGDLSVYWYQQSLDQGLQFLIQYYNGEERAKGNILERFSAQQFPDLHSELNLSSLELGDSALYFCASDPQGNSPLHFGNGTRLTVT.